This note documents a single T cell receptor (beta chain) sequence. Its matching antigen is unknown. Germline assignment: CDR1 SNHLY and CDR2 FYNNEI. V was clipped by 8 bases and J by 0 bases, with 13 bases between them. This CDR3 region has 15 residues. Only in-frame clones appear in the TCRdb table, and some are missing; sequencing was by immunoSEQ multiplex PCR. Found here are about 78,000 clones, 65% to 85% of them singletons; the top ten hold 2.9%. The data originate from a study of T cell responses to AZD1222 COVID-19 vaccine. Study-wide points: The peak T cell response came first, and repertoires were sampled only after it. Among spike-specific TCRs, nearly half reportedly target unmutated variant regions.

The sample consisted of peripheral blood, taken on day 0 of AZD1222 vaccination. The J gene is TRBJ2-2, the V gene TRBV2; no definite D call. The sequence came from an adult in good health. This chain's CDR3 is CASSNRVSNTGELFF. The CDR3 coding sequence is TGTGCCAGCTCGAACCGGGTTTCGAACACCGGGGAGCTGTTTTTT.